What follows describes a single T cell receptor beta chain. What it binds is unknown. This sample was taken from a study of CXCR3-negative and CXCR3-positive naive CD8 T cells. TRB cDNA libraries were made by UMI-labeled 5' RACE. TCRdb re-called the 5' RACE reads, yielding one record per CDR3 amino acid sequence without DNA. The sample's table shows some 130,000 distinct CDR3 sequences. Overall study results and limits: CXCR3 expression partially decreased after cryopreservation; most assays used fresh PBMCs. It was found that naive subsets had comparable surface CD5, and TCR strength was inferred from TRB CDR3 properties. The TRBV-TRBJ usage of naive CXCR3-negative and CXCR3-positive cells was similar, but that of memory cells differed.

The authors gated naive CD8+ T cells as CD45RO-CCR7+CD27+CD95-. The CDR3 has 12 amino acids. The specimen was naive CXCR3- CD8+ T cells from blood. The subset is: CD45RO-CCR7+CD27+CD95- naive CD8+ T cells lacking CXCR3 (TNR3-). This rearrangement joins TRBV12-2 to TRBJ2-2; lacking DNA, the TRBD2 call made by TCRdb goes unchecked. TRBV12-2 constitutes a pseudogene. This receptor was identified in a human donor in good health. Some clones in this sample may be carry-over from other donors' samples. Here the CDR3 reads CAGLANTGELFF.